This T cell receptor (beta chain) came from a study of blood T cell repertoires in COVID-19. The CDR3 length is 13 residues. Germline V gene data show CDR1 as SGHRS and CDR2 as YFSETQ. V shed 4 bases and J shed 9 bases, with 17 bases lying between them. Data came from immunoSEQ multiplex PCR; TCRdb stores just in-frame clones and leaves some out. In the table there are tens of thousands of clones, 85% to 90% of which are singletons. The material sequenced was peripheral blood. The clonotype originates from a man aged 50 or older with active COVID-19. This chain joins TRBV5-1 and TRBJ2-7, with D perhaps TRBD1 (6 bases). CDR3 sequence (DNA): TGCGCCAGCAGCGTCGACAGGTTAAGCGGGCAGTACTTC. Translation: CASSVDRLSGQYF.